Below, 12 T cell receptor beta chains from the same sample are listed, as sequenced in a study of blood T cell repertoires in COVID-19 (dated by TCRdb to 2019 to 2021). Library construction relied on the immunoSEQ multiplex PCR assay. In TCRdb, the immuneACCESS table is reduced to in-frame sequences with V and J assigned. These tables do not hold every clone; where another copy was compared, an unresolved V gene accounts for under half, and the others remain unexplained. Counted in this sample were 98,000 or so clones; 85% to 90% of them appeared once. The ten largest account for less than 6.5% of the sample. Material: peripheral blood. These TCRs come from a human donor in a cohort sampled during active COVID-19.

V and J are TRBV24-1 and TRBJ2-5; TRBD1 aligns across 10 bases. CDR1 is KGHDR and CDR2 is SFDVKD in the germline V gene. Trimming removed 2 bases from V and 5 bases from J; junction bases left unmatched: 10. This CDR3 is built from 17 residues. CDR3 coding DNA: TGTGCCACCAGTGATTCCAGGACAGGGGGAGGATCGGAGACCCAGTACTTC. Residues: CATSDSRTGGGSETQYF.

The CDR3 reads CASRLQGWSYEQYF. The CDR3 nucleotides read TGTGCCAGCAGACTACAGGGGTGGTCCTACGAGCAGTACTTC. V usage is TRBV27 and J usage is TRBJ2-7; 7 bases agree with TRBD1. Germline V gene sequence: CDR1 MNHEY, CDR2 SMNVEV (reference sequence). Unmatched junction bases numbered 6, after V lost 6 bases and J lost 1 base. CDR3 length: 14 residues.

This clone was recorded once. The chain has TRBV2 and TRBJ2-7; the D gene is possibly TRBD2 (6 bases). V gave up 5 bases and J gave up 1 base, with 9 bases separating them. Germline V lookup: CDR1 SNHLY, CDR2 FYNNEI. The CDR3 extends over 13 amino acids. The CDR3 DNA reads TGTGCCAGCAGTATAGCGGAATCCTACGAGCAGTACTTC. As protein: CASSIAESYEQYF. The full variable domain, rest sourced from reference TRBV2 and TRBJ2-7, is EPEVTQTPSHQVTQMGQEVILRCVPISNHLYFYWYRQILGQKVEFLVSFYNNEISEKSEIFDDQFSVERPDGSNFTLKIRSTKLEDSAMYFCASSIAESYEQYFGPGTRLTVT.

The sample holds one count of this clone. The genes are TRBV27 and TRBJ1-4; no definite D call. V lost 7 bases to trimming and J lost 7 bases, with 13 bases between them. The CDR3 covers 13 residues. Germline V gives CDR1 MNHEY, CDR2 SMNVEV (reference sequence). DNA of the CDR3: TGTGCCAGCACTGCCCTCGGCGGTGAAAAACTGTTTTTT. Protein product: CASTALGGEKLFF.

The rearrangement links TRBV27 to TRBJ1-1, with D uncertain. V dropped 7 bases and J dropped 0 bases, with 9 bases sitting between them. The CDR3 is 13 amino acids. The germline gives CDR1 MNHEY, CDR2 SMNVEV (reference sequence). CDR3 sequence (DNA): TGTGCCAGCAATCGGGGAGTGAACACTGAAGCTTTCTTT. Translating it yields CASNRGVNTEAFF.

The chain employs TRBV7-8 and TRBJ2-7; 11 nucleotides align to TRBD1. There are 14 residues in the CDR3. V shed 4 bases, J shed 7 bases, and the junction held 6 bases outside the gene matches. CDR1 and CDR2 (germline): SGHVS, FQNEAQ. The CDR3 region is CASSSGQGAGEQYF. The DNA of the CDR3 is TGTGCCAGCAGCTCTGGACAGGGGGCAGGTGAGCAGTACTTC.

The chain is built from TRBV4-3 and TRBJ1-2; no firm D call. V shed 1 base and J shed 8 bases, with 17 bases lying between them. CDR1 is LGHNA and CDR2 is YSLEER in the germline V gene. The CDR3 is 15 residues long. The CDR3 is CASSQGIEGMRGYTF. CDR3 sequence (DNA): TGCGCCAGCAGCCAAGGAATCGAGGGTATGCGCGGCTACACCTTC.

This clone was detected a few times. The chain combines TRBV4-1 with TRBJ1-2, with D unresolved. The CDR3 totals 13 residues. The V and J ends lost 4 bases and 0 bases respectively, with 6 bases between them. Germline CDR1 and CDR2: MGHRA and YSYEKL. The CDR3 DNA sequence: TGCGCCAGCAGCCCAGGATCTAACTATGGCTACACCTTC. Translating gives CASSPGSNYGYTF.

The chain recombines TRBV5-1 with TRBJ2-3, with TRBD2 matching 10 bases. Germline V CDR1 and CDR2: SGHRS, YFSETQ. The CDR3 contains 16 residues. J lost 5 bases, V lost 0 bases, and 6 bases had no gene match. The CDR3 sequence is CASSLDLAGAVDTQYF. CDR3 nucleotide sequence: TGCGCCAGCAGCTTGGATCTAGCGGGAGCGGTAGATACGCAGTATTTT.

This rearrangement joins TRBV27 to TRBJ2-2; perhaps TRBD2 as D (5 bases). The V end lost 5 bases, the J end lost 1 base, and 26 bases lay between the germline ends. The CDR3 spans 20 residues. The germline V gene encodes CDR1 MNHEY and CDR2 SMNVEV (reference sequence). The CDR3 loop is CASSGVRGRATKQNTGELFF. CDR3 DNA sequence: TGTGCCAGCAGTGGAGTGAGAGGGCGAGCGACAAAACAGAACACCGGGGAGCTGTTTTTT.

This clone was seen only once. The CDR3 region has the DNA TGTGCCATCAGTCGAGGTGGTGACGGCTACACCTTC. Translating gives CAISRGGDGYTF. The chain recombines TRBV10-3 with TRBJ1-2, with D hard to call. The CDR3 is 12 amino acids. Germline V gene lookup returns CDR1 ENHRY and CDR2 SYGVKD. The V end was cut by 5 bases, the J end by 8 bases, with 12 bases between.

The chain links TRBV27 to TRBJ2-3; TRBD2 aligns across 9 bases. The CDR3 contains 15 residues. Germline V lookup: CDR1 MNHEY, CDR2 SMNVEV (reference sequence). Trimming cost V 7 bases and J 2 bases; bases outside gene matches: 7. The CDR3 DNA reads as TGTGCCAGCACCTCTCTAGCGGGGAACACAGATACGCAGTATTTT. Amino acid sequence: CASTSLAGNTDTQYF.